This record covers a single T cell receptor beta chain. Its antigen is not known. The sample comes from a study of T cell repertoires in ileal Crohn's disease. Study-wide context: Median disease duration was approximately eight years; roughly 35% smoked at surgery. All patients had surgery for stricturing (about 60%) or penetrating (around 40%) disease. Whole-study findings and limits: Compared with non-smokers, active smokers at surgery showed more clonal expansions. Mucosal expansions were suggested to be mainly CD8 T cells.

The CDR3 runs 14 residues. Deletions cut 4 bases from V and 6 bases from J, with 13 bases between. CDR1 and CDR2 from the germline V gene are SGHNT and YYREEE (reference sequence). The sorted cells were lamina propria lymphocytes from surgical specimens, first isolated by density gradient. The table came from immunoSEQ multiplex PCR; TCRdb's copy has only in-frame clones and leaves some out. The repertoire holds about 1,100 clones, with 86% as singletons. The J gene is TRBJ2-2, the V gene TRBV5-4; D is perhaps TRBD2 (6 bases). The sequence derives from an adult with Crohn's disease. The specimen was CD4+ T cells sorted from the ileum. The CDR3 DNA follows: TGTGCCAGCAGCCCCCGACTAGACGCCGGGGAGCTGTTTTTT. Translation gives CASSPRLDAGELFF.